This paragraph reports one T cell receptor (beta chain). The antigen remains undetermined. This entry is derived from a study of T cell clones after liver transplantation. Whole-study results and caveats: Rather than being deleted, graft donor-reactive T cells may have moved into the graft.

Profiling relied on immunoSEQ multiplex PCR, and the TCRdb table lists in-frame clones only, not all of them. The profile covers 65,000 to 85,000 clones, with roughly 84% appearing a single time and less than 2.5% taken by the ten largest. This CDR3 is 20 amino acids long. Germline CDR1 is LGHNT and CDR2 is FRNRAP. The V segment lost 0 bases and the J segment 4 bases; nucleotides outside the gene matches: 9. The sequence derives from a human patient who received a liver transplant. Some T cells may be transferred from the graft donor. Here the sequenced sample was CD4+ T cells from blood, taken roughly 50 months after liver transplant. The chain carries TRBV12-5 and TRBJ2-2; 15 bases fit TRBD2. The CDR3 bases are TGTGCTAGTGGTTTGGTAGGCGGACTAGCGGGGGGGCGCGTCACCGGGGAGCTGTTTTTT. It specifies CASGLVGGLAGGRVTGELFF.